This TCR beta chain is from a study of blood T cell repertoires in COVID-19. Study at large: Whether acute or convalescent, the COVID-19 samples came from the United States, Italy and Spain. From T cells, B-cell-depleted T cells, or PBMCs came the material, which was cDNA or gDNA.

V was cut by 5 bases and J by 2 bases, with 16 bases left in between. The length of the CDR3 is 16 residues. The germline CDR1 and CDR2 sequences are MDHEN and SYDVKM. The sample holds a few counts of this clone. Per the original methods: Estimates of nucleated cell counts were drawn from the amplification of reference gene primers. Profiled with immunoSEQ multiplex PCR; TCRdb holds only in-frame clones, not every one. V, J and clone size derive from that table, while D and trimming were established from the DNA sequence. The sample lists approximately 250,000 clones, 86% occurring once. The TCR originated in a young man who had recovered from COVID-19. The chain employs TRBV28 and TRBJ1-5, with D possibly TRBD1 on 6 matching bases. Sequencing was performed on peripheral blood. The CDR3 DNA follows: TGTGCCAGCAGTACCCAGACAGGATGGGGCAATCAGCCCCAGCATTTT. Its translation is CASSTQTGWGNQPQHF.